The T cell receptor beta chain described here comes from a study of human T cells and chemical hapten exposure. Via MiXCR, TCRdb re-called the RACE reads, giving one row per CDR3 protein. The table records about 100,000 distinct CDR3 sequences, approximately 10% of them present only once. This clonotype appeared many times. Noted time point: patch test 1, 2 weeks after DPC sensitization. The treatment here: therapeutic diphenylcyclopropenone sensitization with weekly scalp DPC. CDR3 length equals 16 residues. Germline CDR1 SGHDN, CDR2 FVKESK. V lost 1 base, J lost 0 bases, and 13 bases lay in between. This TCR derives from a woman aged 35 to 49 with alopecia areata. Some clones in this sample may be carry-over from other donors' samples. The starting material was whole blood, obtained in connection with sensitization to the hapten diphenylcyclopropenone (DPC). The chain links TRBV14 to TRBJ2-7, with D possibly matching TRBD1 (5 bases). CDR3 sequence: CASSQGTGYLSYEQYF. The DNA for the CDR3 is TGTGCCAGCAGCCAAGGTACAGGATACCTCTCCTACGAGCAGTACTTC.